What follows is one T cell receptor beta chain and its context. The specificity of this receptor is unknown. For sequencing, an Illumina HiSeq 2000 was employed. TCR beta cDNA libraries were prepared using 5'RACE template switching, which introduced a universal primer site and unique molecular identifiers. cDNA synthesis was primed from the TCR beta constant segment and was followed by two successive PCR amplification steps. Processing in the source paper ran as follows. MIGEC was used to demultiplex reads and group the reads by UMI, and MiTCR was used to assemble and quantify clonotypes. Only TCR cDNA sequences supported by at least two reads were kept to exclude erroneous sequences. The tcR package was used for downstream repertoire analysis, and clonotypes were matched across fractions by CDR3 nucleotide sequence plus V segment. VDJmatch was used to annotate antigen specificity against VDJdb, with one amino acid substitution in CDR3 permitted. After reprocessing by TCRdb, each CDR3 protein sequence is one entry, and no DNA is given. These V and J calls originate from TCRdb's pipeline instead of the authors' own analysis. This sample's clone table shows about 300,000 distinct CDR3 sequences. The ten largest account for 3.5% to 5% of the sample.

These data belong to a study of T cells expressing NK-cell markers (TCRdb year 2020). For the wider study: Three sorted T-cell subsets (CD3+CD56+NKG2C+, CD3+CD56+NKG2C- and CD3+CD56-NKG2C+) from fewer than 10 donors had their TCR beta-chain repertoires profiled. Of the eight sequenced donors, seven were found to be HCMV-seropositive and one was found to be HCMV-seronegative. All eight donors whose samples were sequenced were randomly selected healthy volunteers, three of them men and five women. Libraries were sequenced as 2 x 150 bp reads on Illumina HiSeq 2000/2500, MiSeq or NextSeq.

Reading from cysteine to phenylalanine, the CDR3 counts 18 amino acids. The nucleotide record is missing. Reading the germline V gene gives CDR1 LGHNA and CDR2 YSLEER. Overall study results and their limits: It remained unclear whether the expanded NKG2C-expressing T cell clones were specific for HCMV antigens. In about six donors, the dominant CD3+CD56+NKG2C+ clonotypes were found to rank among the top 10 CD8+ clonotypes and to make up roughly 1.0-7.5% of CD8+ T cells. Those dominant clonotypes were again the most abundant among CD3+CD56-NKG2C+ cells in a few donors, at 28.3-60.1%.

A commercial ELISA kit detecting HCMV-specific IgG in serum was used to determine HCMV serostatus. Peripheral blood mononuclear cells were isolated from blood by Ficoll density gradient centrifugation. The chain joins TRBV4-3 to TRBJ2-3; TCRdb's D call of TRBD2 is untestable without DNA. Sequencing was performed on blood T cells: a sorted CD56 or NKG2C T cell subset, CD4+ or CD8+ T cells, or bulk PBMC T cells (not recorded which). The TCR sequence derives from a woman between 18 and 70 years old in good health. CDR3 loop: CASSQVIAGVGGTDTQYF.